These T cell receptor beta chains were read from a single sample in a study of cytomegalovirus exposure and HLA in healthy donors. Sequencing used immunoSEQ multiplex PCR; TCRdb keeps in-frame clones, though not all of them. The sample lists approximately 200,000 clones; over 65% were seen once. Sequencing was carried out using PBMCs. These receptors were taken from a human donor in good health. Both conserved end residues are part of each CDR3. Each record gives: J gene, V gene, D gene, clone size, CDR3 DNA, CDR3 protein. A D gene is named only where the DNA matches it firmly. Expanded clones are given a class, and other clones once, few, many or no size at all.

j_gene: TRBJ1-1; v_gene: TRBV6-5; d_gene: NA; abundance: few; CDR3nt: TGTGCCAGCAGTTACAGCCAGGGTGTCCCGAACACTGAAGCTTTCTTT; CDR3aa: CASSYSQGVPNTEAFF
j_gene: TRBJ1-1; v_gene: TRBV11-2; d_gene: TRBD1; abundance: once; CDR3nt: TGTGCCAGCAGCCGAATCTTCCCGACAGGGGGGCTGAACACTGAAGCTTTCTTT; CDR3aa: CASSRIFPTGGLNTEAFF
j_gene: TRBJ2-2; v_gene: TRBV27; d_gene: TRBD1; abundance: once; CDR3nt: TGCGCCTCGCAACTAGTATGGACAGGGACGTATACGAACACCGGGGAGCTGTTTTTT; CDR3aa: CASQLVWTGTYTNTGELFF
j_gene: TRBJ2-1; v_gene: TRBV7-9; d_gene: TRBD1; abundance: NA; CDR3nt: TGTGCCAGCAGCCCACATGGGACAGGGGGCTCGAGGAATGAGCAGTTCTTC; CDR3aa: CASSPHGTGGSRNEQFF
j_gene: TRBJ2-1; v_gene: TRBV4-2; d_gene: TRBD2; abundance: NA; CDR3nt: TGTGCCAGCAGCCAAGACAATCCGGGACTAGCGTCGAATGAGCAGTTCTTC; CDR3aa: CASSQDNPGLASNEQFF
j_gene: TRBJ2-5; v_gene: TRBV7-2; d_gene: TRBD2; abundance: NA; CDR3nt: TGTGCCAGCAGCTCAAGACTAGCGGGAGAGACCCAGTACTTC; CDR3aa: CASSSRLAGETQYF
j_gene: TRBJ2-1; v_gene: TRBV28; d_gene: TRBD2; abundance: NA; CDR3nt: TGTGCCAGCAGTTTTGGTGGGACTAGCTACAATGAGCAGTTCTTC; CDR3aa: CASSFGGTSYNEQFF
j_gene: TRBJ2-7; v_gene: TRBV30; d_gene: NA; abundance: NA; CDR3nt: TGTGCCTGGAGTTTTTCGAGCGGTCTATCCTACGAGCAGTACTTC; CDR3aa: CAWSFSSGLSYEQYF
j_gene: TRBJ2-5; v_gene: TRBV5-1; d_gene: NA; abundance: NA; CDR3nt: TGCGCCAGCAGTCTTGGTACCTGGCGGGGTCAAGAGACCCAGTACTTC; CDR3aa: CASSLGTWRGQETQYF
j_gene: TRBJ1-5; v_gene: TRBV9; d_gene: TRBD1; abundance: NA; CDR3nt: TGTGCCAGCAGCGGGGACAGGGAAGATCAGCCCCAGCATTTT; CDR3aa: CASSGDREDQPQHF
j_gene: TRBJ1-2; v_gene: TRBV6-5; d_gene: TRBD1; abundance: NA; CDR3nt: TGTGCCAGCAGTTACTCCACAGGGGACTATGGCTACACCTTC; CDR3aa: CASSYSTGDYGYTF
j_gene: TRBJ2-5; v_gene: TRBV29-1; d_gene: NA; abundance: NA; CDR3nt: TGCAGCGTTCCTGGGCCAGGGCCAAGAGAGGAGCAGTACTTC; CDR3aa: CSVPGPGPREEQYF
j_gene: TRBJ1-4; v_gene: TRBV7-9; d_gene: NA; abundance: NA; CDR3nt: TGTGCCAGCAGCTTAAGGGCCGGGGACATTCGGGGTGAAAAACTGTTTTTT; CDR3aa: CASSLRAGDIRGEKLFF
j_gene: TRBJ2-7; v_gene: TRBV6-5; d_gene: TRBD2; abundance: NA; CDR3nt: TGTGCCAGCCTGGGACTAGCGGGAGTAGGCGAGCAGTACTTC; CDR3aa: CASLGLAGVGEQYF
j_gene: TRBJ1-2; v_gene: TRBV4-1; d_gene: NA; abundance: NA; CDR3nt: TGCGCCAGCAGCCTGGGAGGGGACGGGAACTATGGCTACACCTTC; CDR3aa: CASSLGGDGNYGYTF
j_gene: TRBJ1-1; v_gene: TRBV6-1; d_gene: TRBD1; abundance: few; CDR3nt: TGTGCCAGCAACCCGGACAGGGGTAGCGGGGGTGAAGCTTTCTTT; CDR3aa: CASNPDRGSGGEAFF
j_gene: TRBJ2-1; v_gene: TRBV27; d_gene: TRBD2; abundance: NA; CDR3nt: TGTGCCAGCAGTTCAATCGCTAGCGGCTCCTACAATGAGCAGTTCTTC; CDR3aa: CASSSIASGSYNEQFF
j_gene: TRBJ2-3; v_gene: TRBV4-2; d_gene: TRBD2; abundance: NA; CDR3nt: TGTGCCAGCAGCCCTGGACTAGCGGGAGTAATAACAGATACGCAGTATTTT; CDR3aa: CASSPGLAGVITDTQYF
j_gene: TRBJ2-7; v_gene: TRBV7-2; d_gene: TRBD2; abundance: NA; CDR3nt: TGTGCCAGCAGCTTAGTTCCCAGCGGGAGGGCCGGGGAGCAGTACTTC; CDR3aa: CASSLVPSGRAGEQYF
j_gene: TRBJ2-2; v_gene: TRBV27; d_gene: NA; abundance: NA; CDR3nt: TGTGCCAGCAGCCCCCGAAGGACACTGAACACCGGGGAGCTGTTTTTT; CDR3aa: CASSPRRTLNTGELFF
j_gene: TRBJ2-5; v_gene: TRBV7-9; d_gene: NA; abundance: NA; CDR3nt: TGTGCCAGCAGCATATATAGCCGGACAGATCGGGGTTTCGAGACCCAGTACTTC; CDR3aa: CASSIYSRTDRGFETQYF
j_gene: TRBJ1-4; v_gene: TRBV25-1; d_gene: NA; abundance: NA; CDR3nt: TGTGCCAGCAGTGAATCGTTGTCAGGTGGCGAAAAACTGTTTTTT; CDR3aa: CASSESLSGGEKLFF
j_gene: TRBJ1-3; v_gene: TRBV6-1; d_gene: NA; abundance: NA; CDR3nt: TGTGCCAGCAGCAGAGACCGACTCTCTGGAAACACCATATATTTT; CDR3aa: CASSRDRLSGNTIYF
j_gene: TRBJ2-7; v_gene: TRBV7-2; d_gene: TRBD1; abundance: few; CDR3nt: TGTGCCAGCAGCGGGGACAGGGGGGCACAGCAGTACTTC; CDR3aa: CASSGDRGAQQYF
j_gene: TRBJ2-5; v_gene: TRBV19; d_gene: NA; abundance: NA; CDR3nt: TGTGCCAGTAGTATAAGAGGGAAAGGACAAGAGACCCAGTACTTC; CDR3aa: CASSIRGKGQETQYF
j_gene: TRBJ2-1; v_gene: TRBV19; d_gene: TRBD2; abundance: NA; CDR3nt: TGTGCCAGTAGTACGGGACTAGCGGGGGGGAATGAGCAGTTCTTC; CDR3aa: CASSTGLAGGNEQFF
j_gene: TRBJ2-5; v_gene: TRBV11-1; d_gene: TRBD2; abundance: NA; CDR3nt: TGTGCCAGCAGCCCGGACGGACTAGTGTCCCAAGAGACCCAGTACTTC; CDR3aa: CASSPDGLVSQETQYF
j_gene: TRBJ2-3; v_gene: TRBV23-1; d_gene: TRBD2; abundance: NA; CDR3nt: TGCGCCAGCAGTCAAAATAGCGGGAGTGAGACAGATACGCAGTATTTT; CDR3aa: CASSQNSGSETDTQYF
j_gene: TRBJ2-3; v_gene: TRBV4-1; d_gene: TRBD2; abundance: NA; CDR3nt: TGCGCCAGCAGCCAAGGAAGACTAGCAGCTAGCACAGATACGCAGTATTTT; CDR3aa: CASSQGRLAASTDTQYF
j_gene: TRBJ2-1; v_gene: TRBV5-1; d_gene: NA; abundance: NA; CDR3nt: TGCGCCAGCAGCTTGGGGCTTTTAGGGAGGGGGGGTGAGCAGTTCTTC; CDR3aa: CASSLGLLGRGGEQFF
j_gene: TRBJ2-5; v_gene: TRBV25-1; d_gene: TRBD1; abundance: few; CDR3nt: TGTGCCAGCAGTGAATGGGGACAGGGGGAGACCCAGTACTTC; CDR3aa: CASSEWGQGETQYF
j_gene: TRBJ2-2; v_gene: TRBV5-1; d_gene: TRBD2; abundance: NA; CDR3nt: TGCGCCAGCAGCTCCTTGGGACTAGCGCTGAACACCGGGGAGCTGTTTTTT; CDR3aa: CASSSLGLALNTGELFF
j_gene: TRBJ2-1; v_gene: TRBV6-6; d_gene: TRBD2; abundance: NA; CDR3nt: TGTGCCAGCAGCGGGACTAGCTACAATGAGCAGTTCTTC; CDR3aa: CASSGTSYNEQFF
j_gene: TRBJ2-7; v_gene: TRBV28; d_gene: NA; abundance: NA; CDR3nt: TGTGCCAGCAGTTCAAATCGTCAAGGGGTCTACGAGCAGTACTTC; CDR3aa: CASSSNRQGVYEQYF
j_gene: TRBJ1-2; v_gene: TRBV7-9; d_gene: NA; abundance: once; CDR3nt: TGTGCCAGCAGCTTAGATGCGGGGGGGGGCTACACCTTC; CDR3aa: CASSLDAGGGYTF
j_gene: TRBJ2-7; v_gene: TRBV28; d_gene: TRBD2; abundance: NA; CDR3nt: TGTGCCAGCAGTTTCCACCAGCGGGATCTCTACGAGCAGTACTTC; CDR3aa: CASSFHQRDLYEQYF